This T cell receptor (beta chain) was recovered during a study of T cell changes during pregnancy in multiple sclerosis. The V gene end was trimmed by 3 bases and the J gene end by 0 bases; junction bases not matched to a gene: 18. The germline CDR1 and CDR2 sequences are MDHEN and SYDVKM. The CDR3 covers 20 residues. The data were produced by immunoSEQ multiplex PCR, yet TCRdb's version contains in-frame clones alone and is incomplete. The sample shows under 95,000 clones, roughly 90% of them seen only once. The chain employs TRBV28 and TRBJ2-5; 8 bases line up with TRBD2. The origin of this receptor is a female donor with multiple sclerosis, enrolled in a pregnancy study. The starting material was peripheral blood, obtained in the second trimester of pregnancy. This CDR3 reads CASSLVEAGTQRGYQETQYF. The DNA for the CDR3 is TGTGCCAGCAGTTTGGTAGAGGCAGGGACCCAGCGGGGGTACCAAGAGACCCAGTACTTC.